These 30 T cell receptor beta chains came from one sample sequenced in a study of cytomegalovirus exposure and HLA in healthy donors. This table comes from immunoSEQ multiplex PCR, and its TCRdb copy is limited to in-frame clones, with some not included. The sample lists about 300,000 clones, more than 75% occurring once. The source material was PBMCs. The source is a woman aged 18-29 years in good health and CMV-seronegative.

The chain links TRBV19 to TRBJ2-3; TRBD1 is a possible D gene (5 bases). V was trimmed by 6 bases and J by 2 bases, leaving 12 bases between them. In germline, CDR1 is LNHDA, CDR2 SQIVND (reference sequence). The CDR3 is 14 residues long. The CDR3 here is CASRSTELTDTQYF. Here the CDR3 DNA reads TGTGCCAGTAGGTCGACAGAACTCACAGATACGCAGTATTTT.

V is TRBV6-6 and J is TRBJ1-5, with D possibly being TRBD1 (5 bases). V shed 5 bases and J shed 5 bases, with 13 bases lying between them. The germline V gene has CDR1 MNHNY and CDR2 SVGAGI (reference sequence). The CDR3 runs to 14 residues. This chain's CDR3 is CASSPPGNHQPQHF. CDR3 nucleotides: TGTGCCAGCAGTCCACCAGGGAATCATCAGCCCCAGCATTTT.

The V call is TRBV28, the J call TRBJ1-1; TRBD1 matches at 9 bases. CDR3 size: 14 residues. Germline CDR1 is MDHEN and CDR2 is SYDVKM. The junction had 8 bases not matched to a gene; V was cut back by 7 bases and J by 5 bases. DNA for the CDR3: TGTGCCAGCACTTTCGGGACAGGGAGGACTGAAGCTTTCTTT. Translation: CASTFGTGRTEAFF.

The chain recombines TRBV19 with TRBJ1-1; D is uncertain. V dropped 3 bases and J dropped 0 bases, with 8 bases sitting between them. Germline V gives CDR1 LNHDA, CDR2 SQIVND (reference sequence). The CDR3 has 14 amino acids. The CDR3 DNA reads TGTGCCAGTAGTATGTGGGCAATGAACACTGAAGCTTTCTTT. Protein: CASSMWAMNTEAFF.

A note on this clone: Distinct nucleotide sequences in the sample also encode this CDR3. V gene TRBV9 combines with J gene TRBJ1-1, with D unresolved. The CDR3 has 13 residues. Trimming took 0 bases from V and 0 from J, leaving 3 bases between them. CDR1 is SGDLS, CDR2 YYNGEE, per germline. The CDR3 sequence: CASSVALNTEAFF. The CDR3 DNA reads TGTGCCAGCAGCGTAGCATTGAACACTGAAGCTTTCTTT.

The chain is built from TRBV28 and TRBJ2-3; D is possibly TRBD2 (5 bases). Germline CDR1 MDHEN, CDR2 SYDVKM. The CDR3 loop spans 15 amino acids. Trimming left V 4 bases short and J 6 bases short, with 17 bases between. CDR3 bases: TGTGCCAGCAGTTCTCGAGGGAGAGTGTCGGATACGCAGTATTTT. Translated: CASSSRGRVSDTQYF.

This clone was recorded only once. In DNA form, the CDR3 reads TGTGCCAGCTCACCACCGGGGGCAGGCGGTGGGTACAATGAGCAGTTCTTC. Its translation: CASSPPGAGGGYNEQFF. The chain combines TRBV18 with TRBJ2-1; D perhaps matches TRBD1 (6 bases). From germline, CDR1 is KGHSH and CDR2 LQKENI. This CDR3 is 17 amino acids long. Trimming left V 0 bases short and J 4 bases short, with 16 bases between.

The rearrangement uses TRBV6-6 and TRBJ1-2, with a possible D match to TRBD1 (6 bases). V was shortened by 4 bases and J by 5 bases, with 11 bases between the two germline ends. Germline lookup yields CDR1 MNHNY and CDR2 SVGAGI (reference sequence). This CDR3 is built from 13 residues. The CDR3 nucleotides read TGTGCCAGCAGTTCTGGGGGCGGGTATGGCTACACCTTC. Translating gives CASSSGGGYGYTF.

This chain links TRBV9 with TRBJ2-3; maybe TRBD2 (7 bases). With 2 bases removed from V and 2 bases from J, the gap between germline ends came to 12 bases. Germline V gives CDR1 SGDLS, CDR2 YYNGEE. The CDR3 loop spans 15 amino acids. The CDR3 nucleotides are TGTGCCAGCAGCGTCAGCGGGACAAACACAGATACGCAGTATTTT. It specifies CASSVSGTNTDTQYF.

This rearrangement joins TRBV7-2 to TRBJ1-5, with 7 bases matching TRBD1. Germline CDR1 is SGHTA and CDR2 is FQGNSA. The CDR3 is made up of 16 amino acids. J lost 6 bases, V lost 3 bases, and 11 bases had no gene match. CDR3 in amino acids: CASSFLTGLTAQPQHF. For the CDR3, the DNA is TGTGCCAGCAGCTTCTTGACAGGGTTGACGGCTCAGCCCCAGCATTTT.

The count of this clone is one. This CDR3 is also generated by other DNA sequences in the sample. The J gene is TRBJ2-2, the V gene TRBV27, with D possibly matching TRBD1 (6 bases). The V gene's germline CDR1 is MNHEY and CDR2 SMNVEV (reference sequence). The V gene lost 5 bases and the J gene lost 0 bases, with 10 bases spanning the gap. The CDR3 is 15 amino acids. The CDR3 coding sequence is TGTGCCAGCAGTCTCCGGACAGCGAACACCGGGGAGCTGTTTTTT. It specifies CASSLRTANTGELFF.

This clone was seen only a few times. This chain uses TRBV6-1 with TRBJ1-2, with a possible D match to TRBD1 (6 bases). V gave up 4 bases and J gave up 7 bases, with 13 bases separating them. There are 13 residues in the CDR3. Germline loops: CDR1 MNHNS, CDR2 SASEGT. CDR3 sequence: CASSATGIGGYTF. CDR3 coding DNA: TGTGCCAGCAGTGCCACAGGGATCGGTGGCTACACCTTC.

The chain uses TRBV13 and TRBJ2-7, with D perhaps matching TRBD1 (5 bases). CDR1 PRHDT and CDR2 FYEKMQ come from the germline V gene (reference sequence). V was clipped by 3 bases and J by 0 bases, with 15 bases between them. The CDR3 contains 16 residues. The CDR3 sequence: CASSFTQGLSSYEQYF. The CDR3 nucleotides read TGTGCCAGCAGCTTTACCCAGGGTCTCAGCTCCTACGAGCAGTACTTC.

Only one count was recorded for this clone. This sequence joins TRBV5-6 and TRBJ1-2; D possibly corresponds to TRBD1 (5 bases). This CDR3 comprises 13 residues. V dropped 2 bases and J dropped 6 bases, with 11 bases sitting between them. CDR1 SGHDT and CDR2 YYEEEE come from the germline V gene. CDR3 loop: CASSLDRRDGYTF. The CDR3 region has the DNA TGTGCCAGCAGCTTAGACCGCAGGGATGGCTACACCTTC.

The gene calls are TRBV19 and TRBJ2-1, with D uncertain. With 5 bases removed from V and 3 bases from J, the gap between germline ends came to 8 bases. Germline CDR1 LNHDA, CDR2 SQIVND (reference sequence). The CDR3 covers 13 residues. Here the CDR3 reads CASSLSDYNEQFF. CDR3 nucleotide sequence: TGTGCCAGTAGTTTGAGCGACTACAATGAGCAGTTCTTC.

This clone was observed a single time. This rearrangement joins TRBV28 to TRBJ2-1, with 9 bases aligning to TRBD2. V trimming: 5 bases; J trimming: 3 bases; junction bases outside the gene matches: 8. The CDR3 consists of 16 residues. CDR1 and CDR2 (germline): MDHEN, SYDVKM. The CDR3 protein is CASSHGTSRYYNEQFF. The CDR3 DNA reads as TGTGCCAGCAGTCACGGGACTAGCCGATACTACAATGAGCAGTTCTTC.

This clone occurred once. This chain links TRBV28 with TRBJ2-3, with TRBD2 matching over 7 bases. J gave up 6 bases and V 5 bases, and 8 bases lay outside the gene matches. From germline, CDR1 is MDHEN and CDR2 SYDVKM. The CDR3 sequence is 14 residues long. The CDR3 protein is CASSPGRGRDTQYF. The DNA for the CDR3 is TGTGCCAGCAGTCCGGGGAGGGGTAGGGATACGCAGTATTTT.

This chain links TRBV27 with TRBJ1-1, with D possibly being TRBD1 (6 bases). This CDR3 region has 16 residues. V lost 3 bases to trimming and J lost 7 bases, with 21 bases between them. Germline V gene sequence: CDR1 MNHEY, CDR2 SMNVEV (reference sequence). The CDR3 loop is CASSFSPTDRIFEAFF. In nucleotides, the CDR3 is TGTGCCAGCAGTTTCTCGCCAACCGACAGGATATTTGAAGCTTTCTTT.

The rearrangement links TRBV4-1 to TRBJ2-5; D uncertain. This CDR3 has 13 amino acids. With 1 base removed from V and 1 base from J, the gap between germline ends came to 4 bases. Germline V lookup: CDR1 MGHRA, CDR2 YSYEKL. The DNA of the CDR3 is TGCGCCAGCAGCCAAGCCTTCCAAGAGACCCAGTACTTC. Its translation: CASSQAFQETQYF.

V usage is TRBV7-9 and J usage is TRBJ2-2; D is ambiguous. CDR3 length equals 14 residues. Germline lookup yields CDR1 SEHNR and CDR2 FQNEAQ (reference sequence). V lost 5 bases and J 4 bases, leaving 11 bases between the germline ends. This CDR3 reads CASSPVPGTGELFF. For the CDR3, the DNA is TGTGCCAGCAGCCCTGTCCCCGGCACCGGGGAGCTGTTTTTT.

The genes are TRBV2 and TRBJ2-7; 8 nucleotides agree with TRBD1. CDR1 and CDR2 (germline): SNHLY, FYNNEI. The CDR3 covers 15 residues. V shed 5 bases, J shed 2 bases, and the junction held 8 bases outside the gene matches. CDR3 region: CASSSDRGETYEQYF. Here the CDR3 DNA reads TGTGCCAGCAGTTCAGACAGGGGCGAAACCTACGAGCAGTACTTC.

The chain couples TRBV29-1 to TRBJ2-1; a weak D match, TRBD2 (6 bases). The germline CDR1 and CDR2 sequences are SQVTM and ANQGSEA. The CDR3 is 11 amino acids. The V end lost 3 bases, the J end lost 10 bases, and 10 bases lay between the germline ends. Here the CDR3 reads CSVETGVEQFF. CDR3 nucleotides: TGCAGCGTTGAGACGGGAGTCGAGCAGTTCTTC.

This chain joins TRBV11-2 and TRBJ2-7; D is unresolved. Germline V lookup: CDR1 SGHAT, CDR2 FQNNGV. V lost 0 bases, J lost 0 bases, and 6 bases lay in between. This CDR3 region has 14 residues. CDR3 coding DNA: TGTGCCAGCAGCTTAGACTCGAGCTCCTACGAGCAGTACTTC. Protein product: CASSLDSSSYEQYF.

The chain recombines TRBV28 with TRBJ2-5; weak D call: TRBD2 (5 bases). V lost 11 bases and J 1 base, leaving 11 bases between the germline ends. Germline CDR1 reads MDHEN; CDR2 reads SYDVKM. There are 12 residues in the CDR3. The CDR3 loop is CASGRGQETQYF. The DNA for the CDR3 is TGTGCCTCAGGCCGGGGCCAAGAGACCCAGTACTTC.

The J gene is TRBJ1-5, the V gene TRBV30, with 7 positions matching TRBD1. CDR3 length equals 15 residues. With V trimmed by 3 bases and J by 1 base, 6 bases remained unmatched. Germline V gene lookup returns CDR1 GTSNPN and CDR2 SVGIG (reference sequence). The CDR3 here is CAWRSKGASNQPQHF. The CDR3, as DNA: TGTGCCTGGAGGAGTAAGGGGGCGAGCAATCAGCCCCAGCATTTT.

This chain uses TRBV27 with TRBJ2-1; possibly TRBD2 for D (6 bases). The germline V and J ends were trimmed by 0 bases and 8 bases, with 14 bases remaining between them. The V gene's germline CDR1 is MNHEY and CDR2 SMNVEV (reference sequence). The CDR3 runs 15 residues. Here the CDR3 reads CASSLSRLGADEQFF. As DNA, the CDR3 is TGTGCCAGCAGTTTATCGAGACTAGGGGCCGATGAGCAGTTCTTC.

V and J are TRBV19 and TRBJ2-1, with 8 nucleotides matching TRBD2. The CDR3 contains 14 residues. The V segment lost 4 bases and the J segment 4 bases; nucleotides outside the gene matches: 3. Germline CDR1 LNHDA, CDR2 SQIVND (reference sequence). The CDR3 spells CASSTLAEYNEQFF. CDR3 DNA: TGTGCCAGTAGTACACTAGCGGAGTACAATGAGCAGTTCTTC. The full variable domain, rest sourced from reference TRBV19 and TRBJ2-1, is DGGITQSPKYLFRKEGQNVTLSCEQNLNHDAMYWYRQDPGQGLRLIYYSQIVNDFQKGDIAEGYSVSREKKESFPLTVTSAQKNPTAFYLCASSTLAEYNEQFFGPGTRLTVL.

In DNA form, the CDR3 reads TGTGCCAGCAAGGATGGGCGGGAAGATCAGCCCCAGCATTTT. Amino acid sequence: CASKDGREDQPQHF. The chain uses TRBV27 and TRBJ1-5; D is uncertain. V was cut by 7 bases and J by 5 bases, with 15 bases left in between. This CDR3 spans 14 amino acids. Germline lookup yields CDR1 MNHEY and CDR2 SMNVEV (reference sequence).

The V gene is TRBV18, the J gene TRBJ1-2; a weak D match, TRBD1 (6 bases). Germline loops: CDR1 KGHSH, CDR2 LQKENI. The CDR3 is made up of 18 amino acids. Trimming left V 6 bases short and J 4 bases short, with 27 bases between. In nucleotides, the CDR3 is TGTGCCAGCTCCCCGGGACACCTGATTGCGGCGTCTGCCTATGGCTACACCTTC. Amino acid sequence: CASSPGHLIAASAYGYTF.

The chain carries TRBV27 and TRBJ2-7; TRBD1 is a possible D gene (6 bases). The V end lost 1 base, the J end lost 5 bases, and 9 bases lay between the germline ends. The CDR3 is made up of 13 amino acids. The germline gives CDR1 MNHEY, CDR2 SMNVEV (reference sequence). In nucleotides, the CDR3 is TGTGCCAGCAGTTTATTCAGGGGCCACGAGCAGTACTTC. It yields the protein CASSLFRGHEQYF.